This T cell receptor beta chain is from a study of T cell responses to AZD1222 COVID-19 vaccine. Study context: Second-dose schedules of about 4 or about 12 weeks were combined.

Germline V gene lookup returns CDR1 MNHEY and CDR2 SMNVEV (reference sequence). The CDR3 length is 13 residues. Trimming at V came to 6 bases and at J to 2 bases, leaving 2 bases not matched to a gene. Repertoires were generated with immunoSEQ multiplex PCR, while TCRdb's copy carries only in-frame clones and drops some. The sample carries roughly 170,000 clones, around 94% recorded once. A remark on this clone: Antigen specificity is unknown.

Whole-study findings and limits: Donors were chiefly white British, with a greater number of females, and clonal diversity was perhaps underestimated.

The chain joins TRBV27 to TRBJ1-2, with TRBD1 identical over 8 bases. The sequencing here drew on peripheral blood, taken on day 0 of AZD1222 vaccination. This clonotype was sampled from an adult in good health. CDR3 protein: CASRRTGNYGYTF. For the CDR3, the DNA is TGTGCCAGCAGGAGGACAGGGAACTATGGCTACACCTTC.